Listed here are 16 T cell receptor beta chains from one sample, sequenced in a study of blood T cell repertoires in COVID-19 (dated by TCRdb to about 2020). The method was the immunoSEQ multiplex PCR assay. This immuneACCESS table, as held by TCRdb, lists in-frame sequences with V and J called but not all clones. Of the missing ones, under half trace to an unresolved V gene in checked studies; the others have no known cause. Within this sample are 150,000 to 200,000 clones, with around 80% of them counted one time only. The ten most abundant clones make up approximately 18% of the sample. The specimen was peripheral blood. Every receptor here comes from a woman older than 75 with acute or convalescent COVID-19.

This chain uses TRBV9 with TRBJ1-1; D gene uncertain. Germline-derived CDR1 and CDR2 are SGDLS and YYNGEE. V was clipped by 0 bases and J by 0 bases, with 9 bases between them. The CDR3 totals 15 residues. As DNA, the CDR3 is TGTGCCAGCAGCGTAGGATACAGCCTGAACACTGAAGCTTTCTTT. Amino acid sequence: CASSVGYSLNTEAFF.

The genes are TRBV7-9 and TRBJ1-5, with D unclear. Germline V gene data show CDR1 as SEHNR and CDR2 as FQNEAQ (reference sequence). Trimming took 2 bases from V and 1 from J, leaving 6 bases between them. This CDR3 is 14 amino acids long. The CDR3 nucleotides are TGTGCCAGCAGCTTATCACAGAGCAATCAGCCCCAGCATTTT. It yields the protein CASSLSQSNQPQHF.

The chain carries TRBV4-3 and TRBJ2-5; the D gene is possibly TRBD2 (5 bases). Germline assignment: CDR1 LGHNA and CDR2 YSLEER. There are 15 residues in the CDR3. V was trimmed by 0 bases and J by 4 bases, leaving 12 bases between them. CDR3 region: CASSQDLRGSETQYF. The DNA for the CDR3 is TGCGCCAGCAGCCAAGATTTGAGAGGGTCAGAGACCCAGTACTTC.

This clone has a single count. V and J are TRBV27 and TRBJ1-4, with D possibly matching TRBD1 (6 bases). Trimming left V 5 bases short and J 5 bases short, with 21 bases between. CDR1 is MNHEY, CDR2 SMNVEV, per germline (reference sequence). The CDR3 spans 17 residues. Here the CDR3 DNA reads TGTGCCAGCAGTACCTCCCCGTGGGGGGGCGAAAATGAAAAACTGTTTTTT. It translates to CASSTSPWGGENEKLFF.

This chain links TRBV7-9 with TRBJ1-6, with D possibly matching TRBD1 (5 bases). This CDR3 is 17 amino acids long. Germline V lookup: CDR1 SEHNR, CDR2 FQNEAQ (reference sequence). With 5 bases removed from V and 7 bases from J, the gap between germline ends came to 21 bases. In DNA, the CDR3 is TGTGCCAGCAGCGCCAATCAGGGCGGGGTTGACAATTCACCCCTCCACTTT. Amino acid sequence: CASSANQGGVDNSPLHF. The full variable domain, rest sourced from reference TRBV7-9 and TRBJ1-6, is DTGVSQNPRHKITKRGQNVTFRCDPISEHNRLYWYRQTLGQGPEFLTYFQNEAQLEKSRLLSDRFSAERPKGSFSTLEIQRTEQGDSAMYLCASSANQGGVDNSPLHFGNGTRLTVT.

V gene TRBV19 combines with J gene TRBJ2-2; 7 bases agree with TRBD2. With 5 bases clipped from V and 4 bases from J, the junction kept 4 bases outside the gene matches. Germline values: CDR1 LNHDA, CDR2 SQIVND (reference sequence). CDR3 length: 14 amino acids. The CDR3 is CASSYRGGTGELFF. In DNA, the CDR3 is TGTGCCAGTAGTTACCGCGGGGGCACCGGGGAGCTGTTTTTT. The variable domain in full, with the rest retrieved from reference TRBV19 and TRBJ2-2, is DGGITQSPKYLFRKEGQNVTLSCEQNLNHDAMYWYRQDPGQGLRLIYYSQIVNDFQKGDIAEGYSVSREKKESFPLTVTSAQKNPTAFYLCASSYRGGTGELFFGEGSRLTVL.

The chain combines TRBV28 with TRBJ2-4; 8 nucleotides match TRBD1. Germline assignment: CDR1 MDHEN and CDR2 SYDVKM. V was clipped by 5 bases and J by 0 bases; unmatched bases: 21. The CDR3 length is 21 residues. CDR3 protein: CASSPHPFRDRKGLAKNIQYF. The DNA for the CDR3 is TGTGCCAGCAGTCCCCACCCCTTCCGGGACAGGAAGGGTCTAGCCAAAAACATTCAGTACTTC.

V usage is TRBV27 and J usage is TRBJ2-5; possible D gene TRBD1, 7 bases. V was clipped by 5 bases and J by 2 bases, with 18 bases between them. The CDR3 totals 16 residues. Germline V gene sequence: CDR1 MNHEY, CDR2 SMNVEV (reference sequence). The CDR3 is CASSPIRGTEQETQYF. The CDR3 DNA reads TGTGCCAGCAGTCCAATCCGGGGGACAGAACAAGAGACCCAGTACTTC.

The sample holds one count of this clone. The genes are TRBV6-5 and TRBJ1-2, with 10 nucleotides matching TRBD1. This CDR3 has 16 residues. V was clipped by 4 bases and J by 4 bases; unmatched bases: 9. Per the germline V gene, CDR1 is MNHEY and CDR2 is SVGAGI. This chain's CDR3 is CASSSPWDRGFYGYTF. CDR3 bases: TGTGCCAGCAGTTCGCCGTGGGACAGGGGATTCTATGGCTACACCTTC.

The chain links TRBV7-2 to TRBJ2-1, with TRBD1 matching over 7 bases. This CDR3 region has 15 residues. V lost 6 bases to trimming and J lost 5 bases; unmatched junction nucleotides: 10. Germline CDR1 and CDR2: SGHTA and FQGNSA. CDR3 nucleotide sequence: TGTGCCAGCAGTTCTCCGGGACAGCTCAACAATGAGCAGTTCTTC. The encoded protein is CASSSPGQLNNEQFF.

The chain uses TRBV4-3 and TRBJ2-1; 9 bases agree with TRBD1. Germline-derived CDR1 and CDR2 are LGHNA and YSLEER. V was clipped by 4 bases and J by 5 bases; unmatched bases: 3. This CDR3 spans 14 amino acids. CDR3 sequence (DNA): TGCGCCAGCAGCCCCAGGACAGGGGACAATGAGCAGTTCTTC. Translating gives CASSPRTGDNEQFF.

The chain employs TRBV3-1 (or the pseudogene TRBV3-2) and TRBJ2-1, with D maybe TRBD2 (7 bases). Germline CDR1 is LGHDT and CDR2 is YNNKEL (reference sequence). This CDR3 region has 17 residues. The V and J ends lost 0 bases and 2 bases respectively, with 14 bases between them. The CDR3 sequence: CASSQDRGGTAYNEQFF. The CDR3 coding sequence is TGTGCCAGCAGCCAAGATAGGGGGGGGACGGCCTACAATGAGCAGTTCTTC.

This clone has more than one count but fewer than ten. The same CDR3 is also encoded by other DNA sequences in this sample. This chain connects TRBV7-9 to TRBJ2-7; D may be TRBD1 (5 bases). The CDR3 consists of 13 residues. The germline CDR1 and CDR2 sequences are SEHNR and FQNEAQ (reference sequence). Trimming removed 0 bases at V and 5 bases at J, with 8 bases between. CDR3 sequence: CASSLAQGHEQYF. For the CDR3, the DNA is TGTGCCAGCAGCTTAGCCCAGGGTCACGAGCAGTACTTC.

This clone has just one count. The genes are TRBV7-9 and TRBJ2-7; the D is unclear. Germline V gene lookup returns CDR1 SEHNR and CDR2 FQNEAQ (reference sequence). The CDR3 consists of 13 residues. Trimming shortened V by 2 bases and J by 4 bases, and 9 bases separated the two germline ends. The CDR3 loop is CASSLFLPYEQYF. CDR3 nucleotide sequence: TGTGCCAGCAGCTTATTTCTCCCTTACGAGCAGTACTTC.

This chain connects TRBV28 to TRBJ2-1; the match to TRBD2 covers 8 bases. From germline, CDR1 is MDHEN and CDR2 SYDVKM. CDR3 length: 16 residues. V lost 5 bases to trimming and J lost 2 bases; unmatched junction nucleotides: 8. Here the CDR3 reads CASSPLRGRTYNEQFF. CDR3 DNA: TGTGCCAGCAGTCCCCTCCGCGGGAGGACCTACAATGAGCAGTTCTTC.

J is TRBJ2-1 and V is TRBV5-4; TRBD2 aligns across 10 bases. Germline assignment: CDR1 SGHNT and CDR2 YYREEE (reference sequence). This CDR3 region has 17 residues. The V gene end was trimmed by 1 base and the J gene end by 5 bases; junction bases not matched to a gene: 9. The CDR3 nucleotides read TGTGCCAGCAGCTTGTCGTTGGGTAGCGGGAGGAACAATGAGCAGTTCTTC. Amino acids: CASSLSLGSGRNNEQFF.